What follows are 22 T cell receptor beta chains derived from one specimen sequenced in a study of PD-1 blockade in classical Hodgkin lymphoma. Some clones are missing from TCRdb's copy, which holds only in-frame ones; the method was immunoSEQ multiplex PCR. Here the sample spans approximately 34,000 clones, roughly 80% being singletons. Relapses following autologous stem cell transplantation were seen in all patients, with brentuximab vedotin exposure varying. This material consisted of peripheral blood mononuclear cells (PBMCs), taken at baseline. The origin of the receptors is a human donor with classical Hodgkin lymphoma.

This clone was counted a few times. The CDR3 DNA follows: TGTGCCAGCAGCTTGGGACGGACGAACACTGAAGCTTTCTTT. Translation gives CASSLGRTNTEAFF. The rearrangement uses TRBV13 and TRBJ1-1; the D gene is possibly TRBD1 (5 bases). Trimming took 3 bases from V and 1 from J, leaving 9 bases between them. Germline lookup yields CDR1 PRHDT and CDR2 FYEKMQ (reference sequence). The CDR3 loop spans 14 amino acids.

This chain uses TRBV19 with TRBJ1-4; the D gene is possibly TRBD1 (5 bases). Germline lookup yields CDR1 LNHDA and CDR2 SQIVND (reference sequence). The CDR3 length is 14 residues. Between the trimmed V and J ends, which lost 1 base and 8 bases, there was a span of 11 bases. DNA of the CDR3: TGTGCCAGTAGTATAGGCCAGGGTAAAGAAAAACTGTTTTTT. It yields the protein CASSIGQGKEKLFF.

V and J are TRBV4-1 and TRBJ2-7, with 9 bases identical to TRBD1. Germline assignment: CDR1 MGHRA and CDR2 YSYEKL. Trimming removed 4 bases from V and 3 bases from J; junction bases left unmatched: 4. The CDR3 consists of 14 residues. The DNA for the CDR3 is TGCGCCAGCAGCCTCGGACAGGGGAACTACGAGCAGTACTTC. Translated: CASSLGQGNYEQYF.

This clone was found once. V gene TRBV4-1 combines with J gene TRBJ1-2, with no clear D. The V gene's germline CDR1 is MGHRA and CDR2 YSYEKL. V was cut by 0 bases and J by 8 bases, with 10 bases left in between. The CDR3 length is 13 residues. For the CDR3, the DNA is TGCGCCAGCAGCCAAGAGTTAAGCTACGGCTACACCTTC. Protein sequence: CASSQELSYGYTF.

The chain couples TRBV9 to TRBJ2-2; D remains unclear. Germline lookup yields CDR1 SGDLS and CDR2 YYNGEE. CDR3 size: 12 residues. Trimming removed 2 bases at V and 5 bases at J, with 4 bases between. The CDR3 sequence: CASSVTTGELFF. Written as DNA, the CDR3 is TGTGCCAGCAGCGTGACAACCGGGGAGCTGTTTTTT. The full variable domain, with the rest looked up from reference TRBV9 and TRBJ2-2, is DSGVTQTPKHLITATGQRVTLRCSPRSGDLSVYWYQQSLDQGLQFLIQYYNGEERAKGNILERFSAQQFPDLHSELNLSSLELGDSALYFCASSVTTGELFFGEGSRLTVL.

CDR3: CASSPGQGGTGELFF. CDR3 bases: TGCGCCAGCAGCCCGGGACAGGGCGGCACCGGGGAGCTGTTTTTT. The V call is TRBV5-1, the J call TRBJ2-2; 9 bases match TRBD1. Germline CDR1 reads SGHRS; CDR2 reads YFSETQ. The J segment lost 4 bases and the V segment lost 4 bases, leaving 5 bases of the junction unmatched. This CDR3 is built from 15 residues.

This chain joins TRBV6-6 and TRBJ1-1, with D perhaps matching TRBD1 (5 bases). Germline V gives CDR1 MNHNY, CDR2 SVGAGI (reference sequence). The CDR3 loop spans 14 amino acids. V was clipped by 4 bases and J by 1 base, with 10 bases between them. The CDR3 spells CASSSAGGNTEAFF. For the CDR3, the DNA is TGTGCCAGCAGTTCTGCCGGGGGGAACACTGAAGCTTTCTTT.

The CDR3 nucleotides read TGTGCCAGCAGTTACCGGGACGACAAGATGGAAGCTTTCTTT. Its protein product is CASSYRDDKMEAFF. The chain employs TRBV6-5 and TRBJ1-1; a weak D match, TRBD1 (5 bases). The CDR3 loop spans 14 amino acids. Germline CDR1 reads MNHEY; CDR2 reads SVGAGI. Trimming removed 2 bases at V and 8 bases at J, with 15 bases between.

V gene TRBV9 combines with J gene TRBJ2-5, with 10 bases that match TRBD1. The V segment lost 6 bases and the J segment 5 bases; nucleotides outside the gene matches: 13. The CDR3 contains 16 residues. CDR1 is SGDLS and CDR2 is YYNGEE in the germline V gene. The CDR3 region has the DNA TGTGCCAGCACCCCCGGGACAGGGGTATCGAGGGAGACCCAGTACTTC. As protein: CASTPGTGVSRETQYF.

This chain links TRBV7-2 with TRBJ2-1; the D is unclear. V was cut by 4 bases and J by 2 bases, with 12 bases left in between. CDR3 size: 15 residues. In germline, CDR1 is SGHTA, CDR2 FQGNSA. DNA of the CDR3: TGTGCCAGCAGCTCCGGATACAACCCCTACAATGAGCAGTTCTTC. This translates into CASSSGYNPYNEQFF.

CDR3 in amino acids: CASSLQEASYEQYF. The CDR3 nucleotides are TGTGCCAGCAGCTTACAGGAGGCCTCCTACGAGCAGTACTTC. J is TRBJ2-7 and V is TRBV7-9; D possibly corresponds to TRBD2 (5 bases). Germline CDR1 is SEHNR and CDR2 is FQNEAQ (reference sequence). Trimming left V 2 bases short and J 0 bases short, with 8 bases between. The CDR3 is 14 residues long.

This chain links TRBV7-2 with TRBJ1-2; no clear D gene. There are 14 residues in the CDR3. The V gene lost 3 bases and the J gene lost 6 bases, with 14 bases spanning the gap. The germline gives CDR1 SGHTA, CDR2 FQGNSA. The CDR3 DNA follows: TGTGCCAGCAGCTTGGGGATGGCGACGCATGGCTACACCTTC. Translating gives CASSLGMATHGYTF.

V usage is TRBV29-1 and J usage is TRBJ1-1; D perhaps matches TRBD1 (5 bases). The CDR3 runs to 13 residues. V was shortened by 7 bases and J by 4 bases, with 16 bases between the two germline ends. Germline-derived CDR1 and CDR2 are SQVTM and ANQGSEA. The chain's CDR3 is CSGGEGLSTEAFF. The CDR3 nucleotides read TGCAGCGGGGGGGAGGGGCTCAGCACTGAAGCTTTCTTT.

The genes are TRBV6-5 and TRBJ1-2, with D hard to call. V dropped 7 bases and J dropped 2 bases, with 20 bases sitting between them. Germline values: CDR1 MNHEY, CDR2 SVGAGI. CDR3 length equals 16 residues. For the CDR3, the DNA is TGTGCCAGCACTTATGCGTATAGACCGACAAACTATGGCTACACCTTC. Translated: CASTYAYRPTNYGYTF.

The chain joins TRBV6-1 to TRBJ2-3; D is unresolved. Trimming took 6 bases from V and 1 from J, leaving 11 bases between them. This CDR3 contains 14 residues. CDR1 and CDR2 from the germline V gene are MNHNS and SASEGT. CDR3 sequence reads: CASREQLGTDTQYF. The CDR3 DNA reads as TGTGCCAGCAGAGAGCAGCTGGGCACAGATACGCAGTATTTT.

This sequence joins TRBV9 and TRBJ2-2; D is tentatively TRBD1 or TRBD2 (5 bases each). Germline CDR1 is SGDLS and CDR2 is YYNGEE. This CDR3 is built from 13 residues. V was cut by 7 bases and J by 7 bases, with 14 bases left in between. This CDR3 is CASESGGYGELFF. Written as DNA, the CDR3 is TGTGCCAGCGAAAGTGGGGGTTACGGGGAGCTGTTTTTT. Full variable domain (rest looked up from reference TRBV9 and TRBJ2-2): DSGVTQTPKHLITATGQRVTLRCSPRSGDLSVYWYQQSLDQGLQFLIQYYNGEERAKGNILERFSAQQFPDLHSELNLSSLELGDSALYFCASESGGYGELFFGEGSRLTVL.

CDR3 amino acids: CAWSVGQSSYNSPLHF. CDR3 in DNA: TGTGCCTGGAGTGTTGGACAGAGCTCCTATAATTCACCCCTCCACTTT. The chain carries TRBV30 and TRBJ1-6; perhaps TRBD1 as D (6 bases). Germline lookup yields CDR1 GTSNPN and CDR2 SVGIG (reference sequence). The CDR3 has 16 amino acids. V was trimmed by 0 bases and J by 0 bases, leaving 9 bases between them. Based on the CDR3 plus reference TRBV30 and TRBJ1-6, the full variable domain is SQTIHQWPATLVQPVGSPLSLECTVEGTSNPNLYWYRQAAGRGLQLLFYSVGIGQISSEVPQNLSASRPQDRQFILSSKKLLLSDSGFYLCAWSVGQSSYNSPLHFGNGTRLTVT.

The rearrangement uses TRBV7-2 and TRBJ2-2, with D perhaps matching TRBD1 (5 bases). The CDR3 loop spans 15 amino acids. CDR1 and CDR2 (germline): SGHTA, FQGNSA. Trimming left V 6 bases short and J 4 bases short, with 15 bases between. The DNA for the CDR3 is TGTGCCAGCAGTCCACAGGTCTTGAGCACCGGGGAGCTGTTTTTT. Translating gives CASSPQVLSTGELFF.

The chain links TRBV11-1 to TRBJ2-7; TRBD1 matches 7 bases. The CDR3 runs 14 residues. The V gene's germline CDR1 is SGHAT and CDR2 FQDESV (reference sequence). V gave up 5 bases and J gave up 3 bases; unmatched junction bases: 7. CDR3 sequence (DNA): TGTGCCAGCAGCCCCCAGGGACAGAGCTACGAGCAGTACTTC. Translating gives CASSPQGQSYEQYF. Combining the CDR3 with reference TRBV11-1 and TRBJ2-7 gives the whole variable domain EAEVAQSPRYKITEKSQAVAFWCDPISGHATLYWYRQILGQGPELLVQFQDESVVDDSQLPKDRFSAERLKGVDSTLKIQPAELGDSAMYLCASSPQGQSYEQYFGPGTRLTVT.

V and J are TRBV27 and TRBJ2-1; 8 bases are shared with TRBD1. Germline assignment: CDR1 MNHEY and CDR2 SMNVEV (reference sequence). The CDR3 has 16 residues. The ends lost 8 bases at V and 2 bases at J; junction bases unmatched: 11. CDR3: CASAQNRGMTYNEQFF. The CDR3 region has the DNA TGTGCCAGCGCACAGAACAGGGGGATGACCTACAATGAGCAGTTCTTC.

This chain links TRBV7-9 with TRBJ1-1; a possible D gene is TRBD1 (6 bases). The V and J ends lost 5 bases and 4 bases respectively, with 20 bases between them. Germline loops: CDR1 SEHNR, CDR2 FQNEAQ (reference sequence). This CDR3 has 16 amino acids. CDR3 residues: CASSLVTGILGTEAFF. In DNA, the CDR3 is TGTGCCAGCAGCCTAGTAACAGGGATCCTTGGCACTGAAGCTTTCTTT. The full variable domain, with the rest looked up from reference TRBV7-9 and TRBJ1-1, is DTGVSQNPRHKITKRGQNVTFRCDPISEHNRLYWYRQTLGQGPEFLTYFQNEAQLEKSRLLSDRFSAERPKGSFSTLEIQRTEQGDSAMYLCASSLVTGILGTEAFFGQGTRLTVV.

This clone showed up just a few times. V usage is TRBV6-1 and J usage is TRBJ1-2; 8 bases line up with TRBD1. With 10 bases clipped from V and 5 bases from J, the junction kept 12 bases outside the gene matches. Germline-derived CDR1 and CDR2 are MNHNS and SASEGT. The CDR3 runs to 14 residues. The CDR3 nucleotides read TGTGCCACCGACGACGGACAGGGTGTTTATGGCTACACCTTC. Encoded protein: CATDDGQGVYGYTF.